This T cell receptor (beta chain) was captured in a study of blood T cell repertoires in COVID-19. Turning to the study itself: Samples came from the United States, Italy and Spain, spanning acute and convalescent COVID-19. In each case, the material was cDNA or gDNA derived from T cells, B-cell-depleted T cells, or PBMCs.

Germline V gene data show CDR1 as SGHNT and CDR2 as YYREEE (reference sequence). The ends lost 4 bases at V and 6 bases at J; junction bases unmatched: 11. The CDR3 covers 15 residues. Libraries were prepared by immunoSEQ multiplex PCR; TCRdb keeps only in-frame clonotypes and omits some of them. The table has some 100,000 clones, more than 75% seen once. J is TRBJ1-1 and V is TRBV5-4, with 8 nucleotides matching TRBD1. The TCR was taken from a human donor in a cohort sampled during active COVID-19. What was sequenced was peripheral blood. CDR3 nucleotide sequence: TGTGCCAGCAGCGCGGGGAGTGACAGGGGCCCTGAAGCTTTCTTT. Translation: CASSAGSDRGPEAFF. The variable domain in full, with the rest retrieved from reference TRBV5-4 and TRBJ1-1, is ETGVTQSPTHLIKTRGQQVTLRCSSQSGHNTVSWYQQALGQGPQFIFQYYREEENGRGNFPPRFSGLQFPNYSSELNVNALELDDSALYLCASSAGSDRGPEAFFGQGTRLTVV.